This TCR beta chain was retrieved from a study of human thymus T cells. Corrective cardiac operations yielded the resected thymus tissue. It was healthy Finnish infants having corrective surgery for congenital heart defects who were the donors. The protocol was immunoSEQ multiplex PCR, while the TCRdb copy is restricted to in-frame clones and leaves out a portion. Of some 130,000 clones in the sample, around 94% were seen once. This CDR3 is 16 amino acids long. Germline CDR1 and CDR2: LGHNA and YNFKEQ. V was pared by 0 bases and J by 4 bases, with 16 bases between. Notes on this clone: Its antigen is unidentified.

Study results and limitations: Use of V and J genes seemed skewed within the thymic and blood repertoires.

The rearrangement links TRBV4-2 to TRBJ2-7; D uncertain. Sequencing used thymus tissue. The sequence was collected from a boy less than two years old with a congenital heart defect but otherwise immunologically healthy. The CDR3 sequence: CASSQDGKGRVYEQYF. The CDR3 coding sequence is TGTGCCAGCAGCCAAGATGGTAAGGGCCGCGTGTACGAGCAGTACTTC.